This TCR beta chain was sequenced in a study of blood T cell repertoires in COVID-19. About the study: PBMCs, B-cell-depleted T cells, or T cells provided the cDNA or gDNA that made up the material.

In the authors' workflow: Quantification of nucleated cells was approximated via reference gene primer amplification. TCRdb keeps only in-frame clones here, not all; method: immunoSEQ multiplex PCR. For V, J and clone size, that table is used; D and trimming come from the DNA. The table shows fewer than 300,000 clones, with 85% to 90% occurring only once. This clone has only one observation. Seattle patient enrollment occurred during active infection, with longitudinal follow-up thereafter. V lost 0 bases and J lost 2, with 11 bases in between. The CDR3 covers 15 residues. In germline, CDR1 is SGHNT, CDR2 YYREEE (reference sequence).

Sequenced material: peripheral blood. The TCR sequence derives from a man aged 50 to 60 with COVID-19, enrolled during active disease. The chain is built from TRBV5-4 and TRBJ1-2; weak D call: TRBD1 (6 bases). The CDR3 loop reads CASSLAAGANYGYTF. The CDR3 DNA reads TGTGCCAGCAGCTTGGCCGCGGGGGCGAACTATGGCTACACCTTC. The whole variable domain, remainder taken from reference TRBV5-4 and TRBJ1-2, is ETGVTQSPTHLIKTRGQQVTLRCSSQSGHNTVSWYQQALGQGPQFIFQYYREEENGRGNFPPRFSGLQFPNYSSELNVNALELDDSALYLCASSLAAGANYGYTFGSGTRLTVV.